This is a list of T cell receptor beta chains from one sample in a study of beta chain features in type 1 diabetes. TCRdb keeps only in-frame clones here, not all; method: immunoSEQ multiplex PCR. Of 100,000 to 150,000 clones detected, approximately 10% appear once; the ten largest clones hold approximately 0.7%. Sequencing used central memory CD4+ T cells from blood. The source is a man aged 30 to 39 with type 1 diabetes. Each CDR3 is given without its conserved first and last residue.

J gene	V gene	CDR3 protein
TRBJ1-2	TRBV15	ATSRVGGDGYT
TRBJ2-5	TRBV28	ASTEGARETQY
TRBJ1-6	TRBV7-8	ASSLSAPPLH
TRBJ1-4	TRBV11-2	ASRKPGDKNEKLF
TRBJ1-5	TRBV27	ASSPLPSGSGNQPQH
TRBJ1-4	TRBV6-1	ASSEALPGRLF
TRBJ1-6	TRBV7-9	ASSLLDIGSPLH
TRBJ1-5	TRBV5-4	ASSRGGNQPQH
TRBJ2-5	TRBV29-1	SVFGQQETQY
TRBJ1-4	TRBV7-2	ASSFRQGDPNEKLF
TRBJ2-5	TRBV29-1	SVDESGTGGGTQY
TRBJ2-3	TRBV2	ASSEVGGADTQY
TRBJ1-2	TRBV14	ASSQDTDRGYGYT
TRBJ2-1	TRBV9	ASSSTGSAGYNEQF
TRBJ1-2	TRBV4-2	ASSQSGGDGYT
TRBJ2-3	TRBV28	ASSSSSGGAPDTQY
TRBJ1-1	TRBV5-1	ASRTGGSEGAEAF
TRBJ1-2	TRBV30	AWSGQGDYGYT
TRBJ1-1	TRBV19	ASRQPRSEAF
TRBJ2-7	TRBV18	ASSPSGTGTYEQY
TRBJ1-5	TRBV28	ASSSQTGGNQPQH
TRBJ1-2	TRBV5-4	ASSLSGSYGYT
TRBJ2-7	TRBV5-1	ASSLGSGFQEQY
TRBJ2-2	TRBV5-1	ASSLSFPGELF
TRBJ2-1	TRBV11-2	ASSYPRTGGTYNEQF
TRBJ1-2	TRBV10-1	ASSECANSYGYT
TRBJ2-1	TRBV7-2	ASSLMLAGDNEQF
TRBJ2-3	TRBV4-2	ASSQDLSDTQY
TRBJ2-4	TRBV29-1	SVLSDGDIQY
TRBJ2-7	TRBV5-1	ASSLTSGERGEQY
TRBJ2-1	TRBV7-9	ASSPAGIEQF
TRBJ2-3	TRBV5-4	ASSWGGDGTDTQY
TRBJ1-2	TRBV28	ASSPLDRVDGYT
TRBJ2-5	TRBV13	ASSLAGREGTQY
TRBJ2-3	TRBV29-1	SVRGGVNWGDTQY
TRBJ1-2	TRBV7-2	ASSPRQGSYGYT
TRBJ1-1	TRBV20-1	SASRQLEAF
TRBJ2-1	TRBV5-1	ASSFGLAGLYNEQF
TRBJ2-3	TRBV7-2	ASSSGQLTDTQY
TRBJ2-7	TRBV19	ASRKDSQHYYEQY
TRBJ1-1	TRBV25-1	ASIRGTEAF
TRBJ2-4	TRBV9	ASSGTGGNIQY